The 8 T cell receptor beta chains below were found in one sample sequenced in a study of blood T cell repertoires in COVID-19. Method: immunoSEQ multiplex PCR; TCRdb's copy keeps in-frame clones and lacks some. The sample has about 94,000 clones; approximately 80% are singletons. Source material: peripheral blood. The receptors were gathered from an elderly woman with acute or convalescent COVID-19.

The J gene is TRBJ1-5, the V gene TRBV11-2, with D possibly being TRBD1 (5 bases). The germline CDR1 and CDR2 sequences are SGHAT and FQNNGV. Trimming shortened V by 5 bases and J by 7 bases, and 12 bases separated the two germline ends. CDR3 length equals 13 residues. The CDR3 loop is CASSGGSGQPQHF. The CDR3 DNA reads as TGTGCCAGCAGCGGGGGGTCTGGCCAGCCCCAGCATTTT.

The rearrangement links TRBV6-5 to TRBJ1-4, with TRBD1 matching over 7 bases. J was trimmed by 4 bases and V by 2 bases; bases with no gene match: 4. The germline V gene has CDR1 MNHEY and CDR2 SVGAGI. The CDR3 covers 15 residues. In DNA form, the CDR3 reads TGTGCCAGCAGTTACCCGGACAGGCGTAATGAAAAACTGTTTTTT. Amino acid sequence: CASSYPDRRNEKLFF.

The chain employs TRBV19 and TRBJ2-2; 7 nucleotides agree with TRBD1. The CDR3 has 13 residues. Trimming removed 10 bases from V and 3 bases from J; junction bases left unmatched: 5. Per germline, CDR1 LNHDA and CDR2 SQIVND (reference sequence). This CDR3 reads CATRDRYTGELFF. The CDR3 DNA follows: TGTGCCACCCGGGACAGATACACCGGGGAGCTGTTTTTT.

The V call is TRBV3-1 (or the pseudogene TRBV3-2), the J call TRBJ2-1; tentative D call: TRBD1 (6 bases). Germline V gives CDR1 LGHDT, CDR2 YNNKEL (reference sequence). The CDR3 sequence is 15 residues long. V was cut by 5 bases and J by 1 base, with 12 bases left in between. CDR3 coding DNA: TGTGCCAGCAGCGTCGACAGGTCTTCCTACAATGAGCAGTTCTTC. Protein product: CASSVDRSSYNEQFF.

The chain couples TRBV19 to TRBJ2-7, with TRBD1 matching over 7 bases. V lost 1 base, J lost 2 bases, and 5 bases stayed unmatched. The CDR3 extends over 15 amino acids. CDR1 is LNHDA and CDR2 is SQIVND in the germline V gene (reference sequence). The CDR3: CASSIANDRAYEQYF. In DNA form, the CDR3 reads TGTGCCAGTAGTATAGCTAACGACAGGGCCTACGAGCAGTACTTC.

J is TRBJ1-6 and V is TRBV9; D gene uncertain. The CDR3 consists of 14 residues. V was shortened by 1 base and J by 0 bases, with 2 bases between the two germline ends. CDR1 is SGDLS, CDR2 YYNGEE, per germline. The CDR3 bases are TGTGCCAGCAGCGTACTCTCCTATAATTCACCCCTCCACTTT. Translation: CASSVLSYNSPLHF. The whole variable domain, remainder taken from reference TRBV9 and TRBJ1-6, is DSGVTQTPKHLITATGQRVTLRCSPRSGDLSVYWYQQSLDQGLQFLIQYYNGEERAKGNILERFSAQQFPDLHSELNLSSLELGDSALYFCASSVLSYNSPLHFGNGTRLTVT.

CDR3: CASSPQGVAGSYEQYF. The CDR3, as DNA: TGTGCCAGCAGCCCCCAGGGAGTAGCGGGGTCCTACGAGCAGTACTTC. The chain links TRBV7-8 to TRBJ2-7; 8 positions agree with TRBD2. The CDR3 has 16 amino acids. Trimming took 5 bases from V and 1 from J; bases not matched to a gene: 10. Germline V lookup: CDR1 SGHVS, CDR2 FQNEAQ.

For the CDR3, the DNA is TGTGCCAGTAGTATAGCCGGGACAGGGGCTAACTATGGCTACACCTTC. It specifies CASSIAGTGANYGYTF. The chain employs TRBV19 and TRBJ1-2; 10 nucleotides agree with TRBD1. This CDR3 has 16 residues. Germline loops: CDR1 LNHDA, CDR2 SQIVND (reference sequence). J was trimmed by 0 bases and V by 1 base; bases with no gene match: 2.